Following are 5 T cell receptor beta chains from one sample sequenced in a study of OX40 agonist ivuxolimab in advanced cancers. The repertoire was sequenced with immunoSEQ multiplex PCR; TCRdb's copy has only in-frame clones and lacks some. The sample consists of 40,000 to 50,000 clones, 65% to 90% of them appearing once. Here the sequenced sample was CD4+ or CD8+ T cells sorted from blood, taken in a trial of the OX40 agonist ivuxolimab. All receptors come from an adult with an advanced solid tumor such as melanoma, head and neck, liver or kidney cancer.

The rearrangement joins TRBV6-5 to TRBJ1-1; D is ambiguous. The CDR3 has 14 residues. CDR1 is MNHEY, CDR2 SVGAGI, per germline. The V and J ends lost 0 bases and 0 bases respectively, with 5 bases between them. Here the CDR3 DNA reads TGTGCCAGCAGTTACTCGACCATGAACACTGAAGCTTTCTTT. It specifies CASSYSTMNTEAFF.

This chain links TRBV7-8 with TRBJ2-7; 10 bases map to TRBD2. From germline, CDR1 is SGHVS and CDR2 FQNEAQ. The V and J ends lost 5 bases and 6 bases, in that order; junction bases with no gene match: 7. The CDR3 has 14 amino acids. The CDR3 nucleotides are TGTGCCAGCAGCCCGAGCGGGGGGGCGGGCGAGCAGTACTTC. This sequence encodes CASSPSGGAGEQYF.

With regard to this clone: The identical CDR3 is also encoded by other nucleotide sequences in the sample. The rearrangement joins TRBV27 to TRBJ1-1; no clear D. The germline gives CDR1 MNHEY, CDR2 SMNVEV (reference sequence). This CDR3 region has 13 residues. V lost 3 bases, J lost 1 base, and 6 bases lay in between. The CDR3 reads CASSLGANTEAFF. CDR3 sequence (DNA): TGTGCCAGCAGTTTGGGAGCGAACACTGAAGCTTTCTTT.

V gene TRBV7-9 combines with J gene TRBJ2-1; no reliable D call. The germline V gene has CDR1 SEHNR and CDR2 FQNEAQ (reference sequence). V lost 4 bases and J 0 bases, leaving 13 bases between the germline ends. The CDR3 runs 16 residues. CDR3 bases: TGTGCCAGCAGCTCGCCTAGAGCTTACTCCTACAATGAGCAGTTCTTC. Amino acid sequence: CASSSPRAYSYNEQFF. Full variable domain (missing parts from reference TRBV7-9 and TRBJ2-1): DTGVSQNPRHKITKRGQNVTFRCDPISEHNRLYWYRQTLGQGPEFLTYFQNEAQLEKSRLLSDRFSAERPKGSFSTLEIQRTEQGDSAMYLCASSSPRAYSYNEQFFGPGTRLTVL.

The CDR3 protein is CASSYSFSVTETQYF. Here the CDR3 DNA reads TGTGCCAGCAGTTACTCGTTTTCGGTCACCGAGACCCAGTACTTC. V is TRBV6-5 and J is TRBJ2-5; D uncertain. Trimming pared 0 bases from V and 5 bases from J, leaving 13 bases between. CDR3 size: 15 residues. Germline V lookup: CDR1 MNHEY, CDR2 SVGAGI.